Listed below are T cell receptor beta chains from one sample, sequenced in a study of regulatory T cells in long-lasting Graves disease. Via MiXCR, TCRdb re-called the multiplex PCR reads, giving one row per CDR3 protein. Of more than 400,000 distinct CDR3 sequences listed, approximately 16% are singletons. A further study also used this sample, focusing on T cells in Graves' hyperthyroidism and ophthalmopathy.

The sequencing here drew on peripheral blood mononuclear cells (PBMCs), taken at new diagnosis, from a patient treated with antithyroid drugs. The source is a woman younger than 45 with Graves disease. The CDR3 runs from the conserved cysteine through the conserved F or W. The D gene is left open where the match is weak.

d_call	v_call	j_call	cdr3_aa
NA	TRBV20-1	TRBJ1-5	CSARGGAMRDQPQHF
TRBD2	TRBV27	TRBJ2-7	CASSSGGHFYEQYF
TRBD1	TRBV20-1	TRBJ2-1	CSARDHSRDSSFF
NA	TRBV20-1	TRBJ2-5	CSATFDGPRETQYF
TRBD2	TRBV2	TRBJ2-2	CASSEGLAGESQNTGELFF
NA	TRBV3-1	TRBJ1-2	CASSQEVLGTGGYTF
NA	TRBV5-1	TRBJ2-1	CASSFRLDNEQFF
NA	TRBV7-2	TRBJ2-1	CASRSIIFNNEQFF
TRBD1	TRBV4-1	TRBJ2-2	CASSPWGGGQGRNTGELFF
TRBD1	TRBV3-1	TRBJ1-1	CASRGREQGARLMNTEAFF
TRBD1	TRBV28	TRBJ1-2	CASSFGTVGEYGYTF
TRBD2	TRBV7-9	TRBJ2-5	CASWTSGTAQTQYF
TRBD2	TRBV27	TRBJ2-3	CASTVSGIGRDTQYF
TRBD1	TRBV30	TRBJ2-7	CAWSVLVTGGYEQYF
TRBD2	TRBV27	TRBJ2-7	CASSLRVNPSGTTSYEQYF
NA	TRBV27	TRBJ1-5	CASSHGSNQPQHF
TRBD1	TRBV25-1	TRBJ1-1	CASSDRSGFMNTEAFF
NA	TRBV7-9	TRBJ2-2	CASRGAGGSNTGELFF
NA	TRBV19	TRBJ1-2	CASSISGYGYTF
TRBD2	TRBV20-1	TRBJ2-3	CSAKLAGDTDTQYF
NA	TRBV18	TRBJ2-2	CASSPSENGELFF
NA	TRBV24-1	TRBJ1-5	CATGQNDNQPQHF
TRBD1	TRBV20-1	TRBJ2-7	CSASSGTGGDEQYF
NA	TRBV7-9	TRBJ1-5	CASSSHGDQPQHF
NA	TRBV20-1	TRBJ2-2	CSARIYRDRITTGELFF
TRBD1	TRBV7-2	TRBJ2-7	CASSPWGQPYEQYF
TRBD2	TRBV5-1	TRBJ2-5	CASSFLAGPQETQYF
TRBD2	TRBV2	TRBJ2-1	CASSEASGNNNEQFF
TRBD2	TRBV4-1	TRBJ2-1	CASSPKVTSGQVEQFF